The rows below give T cell receptor beta chains drawn from one sample of a study of blood T cell dynamics during melanoma immunotherapy. TCRdb keeps only in-frame clones here, not all; method: immunoSEQ multiplex PCR. The repertoire includes 6,500 to 10,000 clones, 85% to 90% of them detected once, and around 3.9% sits in the top ten. The input for sequencing was blood, taken from a patient treated with checkpoint blockade. Every receptor here comes from a human donor with melanoma. The CDR3 runs from the conserved cysteine through the conserved F or W. The order of the fields is J gene, CDR3 length, D gene, V gene, CDR3 protein. D genes are given only for firm matches.

j_gene: TRBJ1-2; len: 16; d_gene: NA; v_gene: TRBV5-4; CDR3aa: CASSRGAGGGNYGYTF
j_gene: TRBJ2-7; len: 14; d_gene: NA; v_gene: TRBV2; CDR3aa: CASSLRGFSYEQYF
j_gene: TRBJ1-1; len: 14; d_gene: NA; v_gene: TRBV7-8; CDR3aa: CASSPQGRNTEAFF
j_gene: TRBJ1-2; len: 12; d_gene: NA; v_gene: TRBV5-6; CDR3aa: CASSSRQAGYTF
j_gene: TRBJ2-7; len: 13; d_gene: NA; v_gene: TRBV7-3; CDR3aa: CASTTPGAYEQYF
j_gene: TRBJ1-1; len: 12; d_gene: NA; v_gene: TRBV5-4; CDR3aa: CASRGRDTEAFF
j_gene: TRBJ1-5; len: 14; d_gene: NA; v_gene: TRBV6-1; CDR3aa: CASSAEGYNQPQHF
j_gene: TRBJ1-3; len: 15; d_gene: NA; v_gene: TRBV9; CDR3aa: CASSGARVTGNTIYF
j_gene: TRBJ2-7; len: 14; d_gene: NA; v_gene: TRBV28; CDR3aa: CASSLEGIHYEQYF
j_gene: TRBJ1-4; len: 15; d_gene: NA; v_gene: TRBV5-8; CDR3aa: CASSRADGTNEKLFF
j_gene: TRBJ2-7; len: 14; d_gene: NA; v_gene: TRBV5-1; CDR3aa: CASSLRDTSYEQYF
j_gene: TRBJ2-6; len: 15; d_gene: TRBD1; v_gene: TRBV7-2; CDR3aa: CASSQTGSGANVLTF
j_gene: TRBJ1-1; len: 15; d_gene: TRBD1; v_gene: TRBV5-4; CDR3aa: CASSRAGTGDTEAFF
j_gene: TRBJ2-1; len: 16; d_gene: TRBD2; v_gene: TRBV19; CDR3aa: CASSPWASGRPDEQFF
j_gene: TRBJ1-6; len: 17; d_gene: NA; v_gene: TRBV5-8; CDR3aa: CASSPPQAGSYNSPLHF
j_gene: TRBJ2-7; len: 12; d_gene: TRBD1; v_gene: TRBV13; CDR3aa: CASSGLGQGENF
j_gene: TRBJ2-5; len: 14; d_gene: NA; v_gene: TRBV7-3; CDR3aa: CASSLVAGAREQYF
j_gene: TRBJ1-4; len: 13; d_gene: NA; v_gene: TRBV6-5; CDR3aa: CASSSRGGLELFF
j_gene: TRBJ1-1; len: 14; d_gene: NA; v_gene: TRBV9; CDR3aa: CASSVSDQNTEAFF
j_gene: TRBJ2-7; len: 13; d_gene: TRBD1; v_gene: TRBV28; CDR3aa: CASSPRDRAEQYF
j_gene: TRBJ2-7; len: 17; d_gene: TRBD2; v_gene: TRBV5-6; CDR3aa: CASSLAALAGVAYEQYF
j_gene: TRBJ2-7; len: 15; d_gene: TRBD2; v_gene: TRBV5-5; CDR3aa: CASSPVAGGRIEQYF
j_gene: TRBJ2-1; len: 15; d_gene: NA; v_gene: TRBV19; CDR3aa: CASRPRNRASDEQFF
j_gene: TRBJ2-7; len: 14; d_gene: TRBD1; v_gene: TRBV7-9; CDR3aa: CASSILRGPDEQYF
j_gene: NA; len: 14; d_gene: TRBD2; v_gene: TRBV11-2; CDR3aa: CASSWSGSSYEQYF
j_gene: TRBJ2-7; len: 14; d_gene: NA; v_gene: TRBV5-1; CDR3aa: CASSLTGGDYEQYF
j_gene: TRBJ1-3; len: 13; d_gene: NA; v_gene: TRBV11-2; CDR3aa: CASSLYSGNTIYF
j_gene: TRBJ1-2; len: 13; d_gene: NA; v_gene: TRBV19; CDR3aa: CASSIDAVHGYTF
j_gene: TRBJ1-4; len: 15; d_gene: NA; v_gene: TRBV7-9; CDR3aa: CASSPPGATNEKLFF
j_gene: TRBJ2-7; len: 15; d_gene: TRBD2; v_gene: TRBV28; CDR3aa: CASSSSGTSYSLQYF
j_gene: TRBJ2-6; len: 19; d_gene: TRBD1; v_gene: TRBV18; CDR3aa: CASSPPPGQESSGANVLTF
j_gene: TRBJ2-7; len: 15; d_gene: TRBD1; v_gene: TRBV5-4; CDR3aa: CATRTGGRDTYEQYF
j_gene: NA; len: 13; d_gene: TRBD2; v_gene: TRBV19; CDR3aa: CATKRGRYGEQYF
j_gene: TRBJ2-5; len: 14; d_gene: NA; v_gene: TRBV6-6; CDR3aa: CASSRGGLGETQYF
j_gene: TRBJ2-1; len: 15; d_gene: TRBD2; v_gene: TRBV7-2; CDR3aa: CASSSRAGTPGGQFF
j_gene: TRBJ2-3; len: 12; d_gene: NA; v_gene: TRBV7-2; CDR3aa: CASSSLAYTQYF
j_gene: TRBJ1-1; len: 13; d_gene: NA; v_gene: TRBV7-2; CDR3aa: CASTFTANTEAFF
j_gene: TRBJ2-5; len: 17; d_gene: TRBD2; v_gene: TRBV28; CDR3aa: CASKGRLAGVWGETQYF
j_gene: TRBJ2-7; len: 16; d_gene: TRBD1; v_gene: TRBV28; CDR3aa: CASSLSLTGNSYEQYF
j_gene: TRBJ2-7; len: 16; d_gene: TRBD2; v_gene: TRBV25-1; CDR3aa: CASSSQGTSGRYEQYF
j_gene: TRBJ1-5; len: 15; d_gene: TRBD1; v_gene: TRBV13; CDR3aa: CAIYPRQGGDQPQHF
j_gene: TRBJ1-5; len: 13; d_gene: NA; v_gene: TRBV2; CDR3aa: CASSEAGNQPQHF
j_gene: TRBJ1-1; len: 14; d_gene: NA; v_gene: TRBV5-1; CDR3aa: CASSLATANTEAFF
j_gene: TRBJ2-7; len: 13; d_gene: NA; v_gene: TRBV6-5; CDR3aa: CASSYGQTYEQYF
j_gene: TRBJ1-4; len: 15; d_gene: NA; v_gene: TRBV18; CDR3aa: CASSFRRGTNEKLFF
j_gene: TRBJ1-6; len: 16; d_gene: NA; v_gene: TRBV7-3; CDR3aa: CASSLLPGGENSPLHF
j_gene: TRBJ2-7; len: 13; d_gene: TRBD2; v_gene: TRBV27; CDR3aa: CASSISGSGEQYF
j_gene: TRBJ1-1; len: 12; d_gene: NA; v_gene: TRBV2; CDR3aa: CASQRYGAEAFF